The 4 T cell receptor beta chains listed next were all sequenced from one sample in a study of glioma-infiltrating T cells after dendritic cell vaccination. Profiled with immunoSEQ multiplex PCR; TCRdb holds only in-frame clones, not every one. The data contain 40,000 to 60,000 clones, 65% to 90% of them singletons. This specimen consisted of blood, obtained before dendritic cell vaccination. The receptors stem from a human donor with glioblastoma.

This clone has only a few counts. The rearrangement joins TRBV19 to TRBJ2-2, with TRBD1 identical over 7 bases. The J segment lost 5 bases and the V segment lost 6 bases, leaving 6 bases of the junction unmatched. In germline, CDR1 is LNHDA, CDR2 SQIVND (reference sequence). The CDR3 extends over 14 amino acids. For the CDR3, the DNA is TGTGCCAGTAGGGCCACAGGGGCGACCGGGGAGCTGTTTTTT. Protein: CASRATGATGELFF.

Only a few counts were recorded for this clone. The genes are TRBV7-2 and TRBJ2-1, with 14 bases fitting TRBD2. This CDR3 has 19 amino acids. Germline V lookup: CDR1 SGHTA, CDR2 FQGNSA. The J segment lost 3 bases and the V segment lost 7 bases, leaving 14 bases of the junction unmatched. CDR3 nucleotides: TGTGCCAGCATCCGACCGGGACTAGCGGGAGAAGTTCACTACAATGAGCAGTTCTTC. Protein product: CASIRPGLAGEVHYNEQFF.

The V and J genes are TRBV7-2 and TRBJ2-1, with 9 bases matching TRBD2. CDR1 is SGHTA and CDR2 is FQGNSA in the germline V gene. The CDR3 totals 17 residues. The trim removed 1 base at V and 8 bases at J, leaving 12 bases unmatched. This CDR3 is CASSLVVAGGPKDEQFF. The CDR3 nucleotides read TGTGCCAGCAGCTTAGTAGTTGCGGGAGGGCCGAAGGATGAGCAGTTCTTC.

The V and J genes are TRBV29-1 and TRBJ1-1; TRBD1 matches at 8 bases. J gave up 4 bases and V 8 bases, and 6 bases lay outside the gene matches. Germline V gene data show CDR1 as SQVTM and CDR2 as ANQGSEA. This CDR3 has 12 residues. CDR3 in amino acids: CSYMTGATEAFF. The CDR3 region has the DNA TGCAGCTATATGACAGGGGCCACTGAAGCTTTCTTT. Full variable domain (remainder filled in from reference TRBV29-1 and TRBJ1-1): SAVISQKPSRDICQRGTSLTIQCQVDSQVTMMFWYRQQPGQSLTLIATANQGSEATYESGFVIDKFPISRPNLTFSTLTVSNMSPEDSSIYLCSYMTGATEAFFGQGTRLTVV.